The subject of this entry is one TCR beta chain. The entry originates in a study of blood T cell repertoires in COVID-19. Study-level background: Whether acute or convalescent, the COVID-19 samples came from the United States, Italy and Spain. Sources were T cells, B-cell-depleted T cells, or PBMCs; the material itself was cDNA or gDNA.

The CDR3 has 12 residues. Deletions cut 1 base from V and 7 bases from J, with 5 bases between. Germline loops: CDR1 SGHDT, CDR2 YYEEEE. Original methodology: Scientists estimated how many nucleated cells there were by amplifying reference gene primers. Generated by immunoSEQ multiplex PCR, the TCRdb table keeps only in-frame clones and is missing some. That table gives V, J and clone size, and the DNA gave D and trimming. The sample includes about 160,000 clones, just under 85% of them seen just once. The chain has TRBV5-6 and TRBJ1-4; D ambiguous. The TCR sequence derives from a woman over 75 with acute or convalescent COVID-19. The sample consisted of peripheral blood. The CDR3 sequence: CASSLRAEKLFF. DNA for the CDR3: TGTGCCAGCAGCTTGCGAGCTGAAAAACTGTTTTTT.